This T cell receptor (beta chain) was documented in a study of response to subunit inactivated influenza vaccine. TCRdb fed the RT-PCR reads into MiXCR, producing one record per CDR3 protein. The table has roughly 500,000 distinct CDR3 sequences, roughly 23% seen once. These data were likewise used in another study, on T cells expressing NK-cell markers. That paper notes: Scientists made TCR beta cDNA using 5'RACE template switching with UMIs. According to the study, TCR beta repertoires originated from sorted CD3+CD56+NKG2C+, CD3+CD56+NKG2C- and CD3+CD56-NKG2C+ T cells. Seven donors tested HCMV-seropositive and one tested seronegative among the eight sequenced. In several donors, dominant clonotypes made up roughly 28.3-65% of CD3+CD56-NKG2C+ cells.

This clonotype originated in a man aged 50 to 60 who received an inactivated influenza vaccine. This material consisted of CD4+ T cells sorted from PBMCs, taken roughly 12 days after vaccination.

CDR3 sequence reads: CASSQVGRDGYTF. Here the CDR3 DNA reads TGTGCCAGCAGCCAAGTGGGTCGGGATGGCTACACCTTC. This chain joins TRBV6-6 and TRBJ1-2, with D unresolved. The CDR3 is made up of 13 amino acids. Germline values: CDR1 MNHNY, CDR2 SVGAGI (reference sequence). The germline V and J ends were trimmed by 6 bases and 6 bases, with 14 bases remaining between them.